The 29 T cell receptor beta chains reported below all come from one sample, sequenced in a study of T-cell reconstitution after alpha-beta-depleted transplantation in children. Preparing the TCRbeta library involved the use of unique molecular identifiers. TCRdb passed the PCR reads through MiXCR, listing each CDR3 protein once. The table shows approximately 350,000 distinct CDR3 sequences, with 13% occurring only once. The starting material was PBMCs, obtained from the stem cell graft. These receptors were collected from a human donor who donated a stem cell graft to a child with Fanconi anemia.

Ten or more counts support this clonotype. The rearrangement joins TRBV5-5 to TRBJ1-1; D not resolved. Trimming removed 0 bases from V and 7 bases from J, with 10 bases in between. Germline-derived CDR1 and CDR2 are SGHKS and YYEKEE (reference sequence). This CDR3 is built from 13 residues. In DNA, the CDR3 is TGTGCCAGCAGCTTGGCGGGGTCCTTTGAAGCTTTCTTT. This gives the protein CASSLAGSFEAFF. Drawing the rest from reference TRBV5-5 and TRBJ1-1, the complete variable domain is DAGVTQSPTHLIKTRGQQVTLRCSPISGHKSVSWYQQVLGQGPQFIFQYYEKEERGRGNFPDRFSARQFPNYSSELNVNALLLGDSALYLCASSLAGSFEAFFGQGTRLTVV.

This chain uses TRBV10-3 with TRBJ1-1; the D gene is possibly TRBD1 (5 bases). Germline CDR1 ENHRY, CDR2 SYGVKD. The CDR3 runs 11 residues. V gave up 6 bases and J gave up 8 bases, with 10 bases separating them. CDR3 protein: CAIRGETEAFF. Written as DNA, the CDR3 is TGTGCCATCAGAGGGGAAACCGAAGCTTTCTTT.

This chain uses TRBV18 with TRBJ2-5; D may correspond to TRBD1 or TRBD2 (6 bases each). V dropped 0 bases and J dropped 5 bases, with 13 bases sitting between them. The germline gives CDR1 KGHSH, CDR2 LQKENI. CDR3 length: 15 amino acids. The CDR3: CASSPPSGARETQYF. CDR3 bases: TGTGCCAGCTCACCACCGTCGGGGGCCAGGGAGACCCAGTACTTC.

The chain has TRBV5-6 and TRBJ2-3, with TRBD1 matching over 9 bases. V lost 2 bases to trimming and J lost 6 bases; unmatched junction nucleotides: 4. Germline loops: CDR1 SGHDT, CDR2 YYEEEE. The CDR3 runs to 14 residues. The CDR3 loop reads CASSFGQGLDTQYF. The CDR3 bases are TGTGCCAGCAGCTTTGGACAGGGGTTGGATACGCAGTATTTT.

This clonotype came up a few times. The chain uses TRBV3-1 and TRBJ1-1; D ambiguous. This CDR3 is built from 13 residues. From germline, CDR1 is LGHDT and CDR2 YNNKEL (reference sequence). Trimming left V 4 bases short and J 10 bases short, with 16 bases between. The CDR3 loop is CASSPLTGERAFF. The CDR3 nucleotides read TGTGCCAGCAGCCCGCTGACCGGGGAGAGAGCTTTCTTT. Variable domain in full (rest from reference TRBV3-1 and TRBJ1-1): DTAVSQTPKYLVTQMGNDKSIKCEQNLGHDTMYWYKQDSKKFLKIMFSYNNKELIINETVPNRFSPKSPDKAHLNLHINSLELGDSAVYFCASSPLTGERAFFGQGTRLTVV.

This clonotype was counted at least ten times. The CDR3 loop is CASSRVGLGSNQPQHF. The CDR3 DNA is TGTGCCAGCAGCAGAGTAGGCCTCGGGAGCAATCAGCCCCAGCATTTT. The rearrangement uses TRBV5-6 and TRBJ1-5; no clear D. V lost 4 bases, J lost 1 base, and 15 bases lay in between. The CDR3 is 16 residues long. Germline assignment: CDR1 SGHDT and CDR2 YYEEEE.

CDR3 nucleotide sequence: TGTGCCAGCAGCTTAGATCTCGGGCGGACCGGATATGGCTACACCTTC. It encodes CASSLDLGRTGYGYTF. The V call is TRBV11-2, the J call TRBJ1-2; D is ambiguous. The CDR3 runs 16 residues. Germline V lookup: CDR1 SGHAT, CDR2 FQNNGV. Trimming removed 0 bases at V and 5 bases at J, with 16 bases between.

The chain couples TRBV7-3 to TRBJ2-2; D gene ambiguous. This CDR3 contains 13 residues. The V gene lost 8 bases and the J gene lost 4 bases, with 11 bases spanning the gap. From germline, CDR1 is SGHTA and CDR2 FQGTGA. CDR3 amino acids: CASGLGGTGELFF. DNA for the CDR3: TGTGCCAGCGGCCTAGGTGGCACCGGGGAGCTGTTTTTT.

The chain uses TRBV6-2 or TRBV6-3 and TRBJ1-5, with TRBD1 identical over 8 bases. Per the germline V gene, CDR1 is MNHEY and CDR2 is SVGEGT. This CDR3 has 13 amino acids. The ends lost 10 bases at V and 4 bases at J; junction bases unmatched: 6. The CDR3 DNA is TGTGCCACCGGACAGGGCCTTAATCAGCCCCAGCATTTT. Protein sequence: CATGQGLNQPQHF.

In regard to this clonotype: The junction departs from germline at one end; a sequencing error may be responsible. The V and J genes are TRBV4-2 and TRBJ2-5; D uncertain. Germline CDR1 reads LGHNA; CDR2 reads YNFKEQ. The CDR3 loop spans 15 amino acids. The CDR3 nucleotides read TGTGCCAGCAGCCAAGATTTGCCCCCCCAAGGGACCCAGTACTTC. It translates to CASSQDLPPQGTQYF.

This clonotype was picked up a small number of times. V and J are TRBV7-9 and TRBJ2-5, with 7 bases aligning to TRBD1. The CDR3 spans 14 residues. The V segment lost 5 bases and the J segment 7 bases; nucleotides outside the gene matches: 10. Per germline, CDR1 SEHNR and CDR2 FQNEAQ (reference sequence). This CDR3 is CASSATGAEGTQYF. In nucleotides, the CDR3 is TGTGCCAGCAGCGCCACAGGGGCCGAAGGGACCCAGTACTTC.

The chain combines TRBV6-5 with TRBJ2-7; D not certain. This CDR3 region has 14 residues. Trimming cost V 6 bases and J 0 bases, with 12 bases left between them. Germline CDR1 reads MNHEY; CDR2 reads SVGAGI. The CDR3 nucleotides read TGTGCCAGCAGCTACACTTCAGACTCCTACGAGCAGTACTTC. It is translated as CASSYTSDSYEQYF.

In this sample, this clonotype turned up many times. This sequence joins TRBV28 and TRBJ1-6, with D possibly being TRBD1 (6 bases). Trimming shortened V by 5 bases and J by 4 bases, and 18 bases separated the two germline ends. The CDR3 is 17 amino acids. Germline V gene sequence: CDR1 MDHEN, CDR2 SYDVKM. CDR3 sequence (DNA): TGTGCCAGCAGTCCCCCGGACAGTCCATCTTATAATTCACCCCTCCACTTT. It encodes CASSPPDSPSYNSPLHF.

The chain employs TRBV12-3 or TRBV12-4 and TRBJ2-3, with 7 nucleotides matching TRBD2. The V and J ends lost 3 bases and 11 bases, in that order; junction bases with no gene match: 5. The CDR3 contains 12 residues. CDR3: CASSFGRGQQYF. Written as DNA, the CDR3 is TGTGCCAGCAGTTTTGGGAGGGGCCAGCAGTATTTT.

This clonotype was counted a few times. V is TRBV5-1 and J is TRBJ2-6; D is uncertain. The CDR3 contains 16 residues. Deletions cut 6 bases from V and 0 bases from J, with 13 bases between. Germline loops: CDR1 SGHRS, CDR2 YFSETQ. The CDR3 sequence: CASNSRESSGANVLTF. The CDR3 DNA reads TGCGCCAGCAACTCGAGAGAGAGCTCTGGGGCCAACGTCCTGACTTTC.

This clonotype was counted many times. CDR3 DNA: TGTGCCAGCTCTGGTGACTCCTACGAGCAGTACTTC. Its protein is CASSGDSYEQYF. V usage is TRBV12-3 or TRBV12-4 and J usage is TRBJ2-7; the D is unclear. V lost 8 bases to trimming and J lost 0 bases, with 8 bases between them. The CDR3 extends over 12 amino acids.

This chain links TRBV7-2 with TRBJ1-4; D gene unclear. Trimming shortened V by 3 bases and J by 8 bases, and 13 bases separated the two germline ends. In germline, CDR1 is SGHTA, CDR2 FQGNSA. The CDR3 loop spans 14 amino acids. The CDR3 loop reads CASSLPGTLEKLFF. The CDR3 DNA reads TGTGCCAGCAGCTTGCCGGGAACACTAGAAAAACTGTTTTTT.

This clonotype was seen a few times. This chain joins TRBV5-1 and TRBJ1-2; no firm D call. From germline, CDR1 is SGHRS and CDR2 YFSETQ. The CDR3 has 12 amino acids. The germline V and J ends were trimmed by 0 bases and 7 bases, with 7 bases remaining between them. This CDR3 reads CASSLVGSGYTF. In DNA form, the CDR3 reads TGCGCCAGCAGCTTGGTGGGGTCTGGCTACACCTTC.

This chain links TRBV7-9 with TRBJ2-1; 8 bases are shared with TRBD1. This CDR3 spans 15 amino acids. V trimming: 1 base; J trimming: 8 bases; junction bases outside the gene matches: 7. Germline CDR1 SEHNR, CDR2 FQNEAQ (reference sequence). CDR3 bases: TGTGCCAGCAGCTTAGTGCGACAGGGGATAGATGAGCAGTTCTTC. Protein sequence: CASSLVRQGIDEQFF.

This clonotype was found a few times. This chain connects TRBV6-5 to TRBJ1-1; D might be TRBD1 (5 bases). Germline V gene lookup returns CDR1 MNHEY and CDR2 SVGAGI. V was shortened by 10 bases and J by 1 base, with 7 bases between the two germline ends. CDR3 length: 11 residues. The CDR3 spells CATTGNTEAFF. The CDR3 coding sequence is TGTGCCACTACAGGGAACACTGAAGCTTTCTTT.

This chain joins TRBV5-1 and TRBJ1-1; D unclear. The ends were cut back, 0 bases at V and 7 bases at J, with 19 bases in the middle. Per the germline V gene, CDR1 is SGHRS and CDR2 is YFSETQ. This CDR3 region has 16 residues. This CDR3 reads CASSLGVVANSFEAFF. In DNA, the CDR3 is TGCGCCAGCAGCTTGGGGGTAGTCGCCAACTCTTTTGAAGCTTTCTTT. Full variable domain (rest looked up from reference TRBV5-1 and TRBJ1-1): KAGVTQTPRYLIKTRGQQVTLSCSPISGHRSVSWYQQTPGQGLQFLFEYFSETQRNKGNFPGRFSGRQFSNSRSEMNVSTLELGDSALYLCASSLGVVANSFEAFFGQGTRLTVV.

This sequence joins TRBV14 and TRBJ2-3; no clear D. Trimming left V 1 base short and J 6 bases short, with 17 bases between. CDR3 length: 16 residues. Per the germline V gene, CDR1 is SGHDN and CDR2 is FVKESK. CDR3 nucleotides: TGTGCCAGCAGCCAAGCTCAGGATGCAACCGCGGATACGCAGTATTTT. The encoded protein is CASSQAQDATADTQYF. Variable domain in full (rest from reference TRBV14 and TRBJ2-3): EAGVTQFPSHSVIEKGQTVTLRCDPISGHDNLYWYRRVMGKEIKFLLHFVKESKQDESGMPNNRFLAERTGGTYSTLKVQPAELEDSGVYFCASSQAQDATADTQYFGPGTRLTVL.

The CDR3 DNA follows: TGTGCCAGCAGCTTGCCCAGGGGCACTGAAGCTTTCTTT. This encodes CASSLPRGTEAFF. This chain links TRBV5-6 with TRBJ1-1, with a weak D call TRBD1 (6 bases). V was cut by 1 base and J by 4 bases, with 8 bases left in between. In germline, CDR1 is SGHDT, CDR2 YYEEEE. The CDR3 extends over 13 amino acids.

There are many counts of this clonotype. The genes are TRBV4-3 and TRBJ2-3; 8 positions agree with TRBD2. The CDR3 has 19 residues. Germline V CDR1 and CDR2: LGHNA, YSLEER. The V gene end was trimmed by 0 bases and the J gene end by 5 bases; junction bases not matched to a gene: 16. CDR3 in amino acids: CASSQDYSPTSVVRDTQYF. The CDR3 DNA reads TGCGCCAGCAGCCAAGATTACAGTCCGACTAGCGTGGTTAGAGATACGCAGTATTTT.

This clonotype was counted at least ten times. The chain employs TRBV28 and TRBJ1-1; D gene unclear. The germline V and J ends were trimmed by 5 bases and 7 bases, with 5 bases remaining between them. This CDR3 is built from 10 residues. Germline lookup yields CDR1 MDHEN and CDR2 SYDVKM. The CDR3 region is CASSRGEAFF. CDR3 coding DNA: TGTGCCAGCAGTCGGGGTGAAGCTTTCTTT.

There are a few counts of this clonotype. The chain joins TRBV24-1 to TRBJ2-3; no clear D. V was trimmed by 9 bases and J by 1 base, leaving 10 bases between them. There are 13 residues in the CDR3. Germline CDR1 KGHDR, CDR2 SFDVKD. CDR3 sequence reads: CATSRGGTDTQYF. For the CDR3, the DNA is TGTGCCACCTCGAGAGGTGGCACAGATACGCAGTATTTT.

This chain joins TRBV7-6 and TRBJ2-1; 12 bases match TRBD2. Per the germline V gene, CDR1 is SGHVS and CDR2 is FNYEAQ. With V trimmed by 5 bases and J by 5 bases, 7 bases remained unmatched. The CDR3 runs to 16 residues. The CDR3 loop is CASSPRTSGENNEQFF. The CDR3 coding sequence is TGTGCCAGCAGCCCACGGACTAGCGGGGAGAACAATGAGCAGTTCTTC.

The genes are TRBV19 and TRBJ1-1; D might be TRBD1 (5 bases). Trimming left V 1 base short and J 6 bases short, with 9 bases between. Germline values: CDR1 LNHDA, CDR2 SQIVND (reference sequence). The CDR3 has 13 amino acids. This chain's CDR3 is CASSIGQSSEAFF. CDR3 bases: TGTGCCAGTAGTATAGGACAGAGCTCTGAAGCTTTCTTT.

A word on this clonotype: The junction differs from germline at one of its ends, possibly a read error. The chain combines TRBV5-5 with TRBJ2-2; TRBD2 is a possible D gene (6 bases). The CDR3 consists of 14 residues. Germline V gives CDR1 SGHKS, CDR2 YYEKEE (reference sequence). Here the CDR3 DNA reads TGTGCCATCAGCAGCGGGCCCCCCTCCGGGGAGCTGTTTTTT. It is translated as CAISSGPPSGELFF. The whole variable domain, remainder taken from reference TRBV5-5 and TRBJ2-2, is DAGVTQSPTHLIKTRGQQVTLRCSPISGHKSVSWYQQVLGQGPQFIFQYYEKEERGRGNFPDRFSARQFPNYSSELNVNALLLGDSALYLCAISSGPPSGELFFGEGSRLTVL.